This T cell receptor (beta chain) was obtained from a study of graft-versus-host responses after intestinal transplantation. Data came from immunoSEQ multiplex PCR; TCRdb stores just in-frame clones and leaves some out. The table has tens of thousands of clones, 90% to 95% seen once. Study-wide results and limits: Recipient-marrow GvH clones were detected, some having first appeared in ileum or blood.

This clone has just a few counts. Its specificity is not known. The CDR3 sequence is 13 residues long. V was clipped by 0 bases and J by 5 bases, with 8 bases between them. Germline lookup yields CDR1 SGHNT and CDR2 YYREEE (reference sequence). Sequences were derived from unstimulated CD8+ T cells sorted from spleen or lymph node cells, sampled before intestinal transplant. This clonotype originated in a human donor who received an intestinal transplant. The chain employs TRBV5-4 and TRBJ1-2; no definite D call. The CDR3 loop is CASSLDRTYGYTF. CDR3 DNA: TGTGCCAGCAGCTTGGACCGGACTTATGGCTACACCTTC.